These T cell receptor beta chains were read from a single sample in a study of OX40 agonist ivuxolimab in advanced cancers. TCRdb's copy holds only in-frame clones and misses some; the assay was immunoSEQ multiplex PCR. The sample lists roughly 16,000 clones, 80% to 90% seen once, with roughly 4% in the top ten. This specimen was CD4+ or CD8+ T cells sorted from blood, taken in a trial of the OX40 agonist ivuxolimab. All receptors come from an adult with an advanced solid tumor such as melanoma, head and neck, liver or kidney cancer. Each CDR3 is given with its conserved first and last residue. D genes are given only for firm matches. Only part of the rows carry a size: once, few, many, or a class if the clone is expanded.

TRBJ2-3 TRBD2 TRBV15 . CATSSQLAPSTDTQYF TGTGCCACCAGCAGTCAACTAGCGCCAAGCACAGATACGCAGTATTTT
TRBJ1-2 . TRBV14 . CASSPIRGAGYTF TGTGCCAGCAGCCCCATCAGGGGAGCCGGCTACACCTTC
TRBJ1-5 TRBD1 TRBV18 . CASSPPIQGVNQPQHF TGTGCCAGCTCACCACCGATACAGGGGGTCAATCAGCCCCAGCATTTT
TRBJ2-1 . TRBV7-9 . CASSSGTQHNEQFF TGTGCCAGCAGCTCCGGGACCCAACACAATGAGCAGTTCTTC
TRBJ2-2 . TRBV25-1 . CASAELGRTNTGELFF TGTGCCAGCGCTGAACTAGGACGCACGAACACCGGGGAGCTGTTTTTT
TRBJ1-2 . TRBV7-2 . CASSLPGYGYTF TGTGCCAGCAGCTTGCCAGGGTATGGCTACACCTTC
TRBJ2-5 . TRBV7-2 . CASSFGIRETQYF TGTGCCAGCAGCTTCGGGATTCGGGAGACCCAGTACTTC
TRBJ1-2 TRBD1 TRBV11-2 . CASSLEWTGPNYGYTF TGTGCCAGCAGCTTAGAATGGACAGGCCCTAACTATGGCTACACCTTC
TRBJ1-2 . TRBV30 . CARGDGDGYGYTF TGTGCCCGCGGGGACGGAGATGGGTATGGCTACACCTTC
TRBJ1-3 . TRBV27 . CASSLSGNRGTGNTIYF TGTGCCAGCAGTTTATCCGGGAATCGTGGAACTGGAAACACCATATATTTT
TRBJ2-1 . TRBV7-8 . CASSLVSRDEQFF TGTGCCAGCAGCTTAGTTTCTAGGGATGAGCAGTTCTTC
TRBJ1-1 . TRBV29-1 few CSAQEGTEAFF TGCAGCGCCCAGGAGGGTACTGAAGCTTTCTTT
TRBJ2-7 . TRBV7-2 . CASSYSEWMEQYF TGTGCCAGCAGCTATTCGGAATGGATGGAGCAGTACTTC
TRBJ2-4 . TRBV27 . CASSSPGRKGDIQYF TGTGCCAGCAGTTCCCCGGGGCGAAAGGGGGACATTCAGTACTTC
TRBJ1-3 . TRBV9 . CASSVGAGSGNTIYF TGTGCCAGCAGCGTAGGGGCCGGCTCTGGAAACACCATATATTTT
TRBJ2-5 TRBD1 TRBV29-1 few CSVGDRVAETQYF TGCAGCGTTGGGGACAGGGTTGCAGAGACCCAGTACTTC
TRBJ2-1 . TRBV5-1 . CASSLAGGQTYNEQFF TGCGCCAGCAGCTTGGCCGGGGGTCAAACCTACAATGAGCAGTTCTTC
TRBJ1-2 TRBD1 TRBV6-5 . CASSGTGYDGYTF TGTGCCAGCAGTGGGACAGGATATGATGGCTACACCTTC
TRBJ1-1 . TRBV4-1 . CASSPTGGNTEAFF TGCGCCAGCAGCCCAACCGGGGGGAACACTGAAGCTTTCTTT
TRBJ2-1 . TRBV19 . CASSIADHNEQFF TGTGCCAGTAGTATTGCGGACCACAATGAGCAGTTCTTC
TRBJ1-1 . TRBV6-5 . CASSYLGRAEAFF TGTGCCAGCAGTTACCTAGGGAGGGCTGAAGCTTTCTTT
TRBJ2-7 . TRBV30 . CAWSRVYEQYF TGTGCCTGGAGTCGGGTCTACGAGCAGTACTTC
TRBJ1-1 . TRBV7-9 . CASSWGRANTEAFF TGTGCCAGCAGCTGGGGACGGGCGAACACTGAAGCTTTCTTT
TRBJ2-5 . TRBV7-2 . CASSFSGEETQYF TGTGCCAGCAGCTTTAGCGGCGAAGAGACCCAGTACTTC
TRBJ2-2 TRBD1 TRBV13 . CASSSLDRVNTGELFF TGTGCCAGCAGCTCCCTGGACAGGGTGAACACCGGGGAGCTGTTTTTT
TRBJ1-2 . TRBV4-3 . CASSQGHRGRYLYGYTF TGCGCCAGCAGCCAGGGGCATCGGGGACGTTACCTATATGGCTACACCTTC
TRBJ1-1 . TRBV30 . CAWQASTGTSNTEAFF TGTGCCTGGCAGGCGTCAACCGGGACCTCGAACACTGAAGCTTTCTTT
TRBJ2-7 . TRBV6-6 . CASRTVRAGVGLEQYF TGTGCCAGCAGAACCGTCCGGGCAGGGGTGGGCCTCGAGCAGTACTTC
TRBJ2-7 . TRBV12-1 . CASSSRGQNEQYF TGTGCCAGCAGCTCGCGCGGACAGAACGAGCAGTACTTC
TRBJ1-3 . TRBV6-9 . CASTVSTRSGNTIYF TGTGCCAGCACGGTCAGCACCCGCTCTGGAAACACCATATATTTT
TRBJ1-4 . TRBV5-1 once CASSLVGGGGDEKLFF TGCGCCAGCAGCTTGGTCGGTGGGGGCGGGGATGAAAAACTGTTTTTT
TRBJ2-7 . TRBV5-1 . CASSLGITDGFAYEQYF TGCGCCAGCAGCTTGGGGATTACAGACGGTTTTGCCTACGAGCAGTACTTC
TRBJ2-7 TRBD2 TRBV28 . CASSSVSGSIYEQYF TGTGCCAGCAGTTCCGTTAGCGGGAGTATCTACGAGCAGTACTTC
TRBJ2-7 . TRBV9 once CASSRGAELGEQYF TGTGCCAGCAGCCGAGGAGCGGAGCTGGGGGAGCAGTACTTC
TRBJ2-5 TRBD2 TRBV6-1 . CASTSGLAGKETQYF TGTGCCAGCACCTCGGGACTAGCGGGAAAAGAGACCCAGTACTTC
TRBJ2-2 TRBD2 TRBV27 . CASSFLLAGGPATGELFF TGTGCCAGCAGTTTCCTCCTAGCGGGAGGGCCGGCTACCGGGGAGCTGTTTTTT
TRBJ2-3 TRBD2 TRBV13 . CASSERRLADTDTQYF TGTGCCAGCAGCGAAAGAAGACTAGCGGACACAGATACGCAGTATTTT
TRBJ2-3 TRBD2 TRBV30 . CAWKETSGFTDTQYF TGTGCCTGGAAGGAAACTAGCGGATTCACAGATACGCAGTATTTT
TRBJ2-7 TRBD1 TRBV5-8 . CASSLGGQGIDEQYF TGTGCCAGCAGCTTGGGGGGACAGGGAATCGACGAGCAGTACTTC
TRBJ1-1 TRBD1 TRBV7-9 . CASSPKDRLGTEAFF TGTGCCAGCAGCCCAAAGGACAGGTTGGGCACTGAAGCTTTCTTT